Following are 21 T cell receptor beta chains from one sample sequenced in a study of control samples from healthy donors and cancer patients. Sequencing used immunoSEQ multiplex PCR; TCRdb keeps in-frame clones, though not all of them. The sample holds about 82,000 clones; around 87% are singletons and the top ten take around 20%. The sequencing sample was made of blood. These receptors came from a man aged 45 to 65 in good health.

The chain is built from TRBV12-5 and TRBJ1-5; D gene ambiguous. The CDR3 spans 14 residues. Trimming removed 3 bases at V and 4 bases at J, with 10 bases between. Looked up from germline, CDR1 is LGHNT and CDR2 is FRNRAP. As DNA, the CDR3 is TGTGCTAGTGGTTTCCTTGCAGGAAATCAGCCCCAGCATTTT. This codes for CASGFLAGNQPQHF.

This sequence joins TRBV4-1 and TRBJ1-2, with TRBD1 matching 7 bases. Looked up from germline, CDR1 is MGHRA and CDR2 is YSYEKL. V was pared by 0 bases and J by 4 bases, with 8 bases of the junction left unmatched. The CDR3 runs to 16 residues. The CDR3 DNA is TGCGCCAGCAGCCAAGATGGGGGACAGAGCTCCTATGGCTACACCTTC. It is translated as CASSQDGGQSSYGYTF.

The gene calls are TRBV7-9 and TRBJ2-1; no firm D call. Germline V gene lookup returns CDR1 SEHNR and CDR2 FQNEAQ (reference sequence). This CDR3 region has 18 residues. V was pared by 0 bases and J by 1 base, with 16 bases between. CDR3 region: CASSLAQWLESSYNEQFF. The CDR3 DNA reads as TGTGCCAGCAGCTTAGCGCAGTGGCTAGAGAGTTCCTACAATGAGCAGTTCTTC.

The J gene is TRBJ2-5, the V gene TRBV18, with D possibly being TRBD1 (6 bases). V was trimmed by 1 base and J by 2 bases, leaving 8 bases between them. The CDR3 totals 14 residues. Germline CDR1 is KGHSH and CDR2 is LQKENI. The CDR3 DNA reads as TGTGCCAGCTCACCACAGGACAGACAAGAGACCCAGTACTTC. Its translation: CASSPQDRQETQYF.

The chain has TRBV18 and TRBJ2-3, with D possibly being TRBD1 (5 bases). This CDR3 has 15 residues. Germline-derived CDR1 and CDR2 are KGHSH and LQKENI. V lost 6 bases, J lost 4 bases, and 17 bases lay in between. Here the CDR3 reads CASSPNTGSSDTQYF. The CDR3 DNA follows: TGTGCCAGCTCGCCGAATACAGGTTCCTCAGATACGCAGTATTTT.

This clone has a single count. The rearrangement uses TRBV10-3 and TRBJ2-4, with D possibly matching TRBD2 (5 bases). Between the trimmed V and J ends, which lost 0 bases and 9 bases, there was a span of 9 bases. The CDR3 sequence is 13 residues long. CDR1 ENHRY and CDR2 SYGVKD come from the germline V gene. The CDR3 protein is CAISESTAGIQYF. For the CDR3, the DNA is TGTGCCATCAGTGAGTCGACGGCGGGCATTCAGTACTTC.

As DNA, the CDR3 is TGTGCCAGCAGCTTAACCCCGGGGGGCGGGACCGGGGAGCTGTTTTTT. Its protein is CASSLTPGGGTGELFF. The V and J genes are TRBV7-3 and TRBJ2-2, with TRBD2 as a possible D gene (7 bases). Germline CDR1 SGHTA, CDR2 FQGTGA. This CDR3 spans 16 amino acids. V was shortened by 0 bases and J by 5 bases, with 13 bases between the two germline ends.

The rearrangement joins TRBV7-9 to TRBJ2-1; 11 positions agree with TRBD2. CDR3 length: 14 amino acids. Trimming at V came to 5 bases and at J to 8 bases, leaving 5 bases not matched to a gene. Germline lookup yields CDR1 SEHNR and CDR2 FQNEAQ (reference sequence). The CDR3 DNA reads TGTGCCAGCAGCGTTAGCGGGAGGGCCTATGAGCAGTTCTTC. Translated, it gives CASSVSGRAYEQFF.

The rearrangement uses TRBV24-1 and TRBJ2-5, with 7 bases aligning to TRBD2. This CDR3 comprises 13 residues. Germline CDR1 reads KGHDR; CDR2 reads SFDVKD. V shed 10 bases and J 5 bases; nucleotides not matched to a gene: 9. The CDR3 is CATRTSGGETQYF. CDR3 nucleotides: TGTGCCACGAGGACTAGTGGTGGGGAGACCCAGTACTTC.

This clone was detected only a few times. This chain links TRBV5-1 with TRBJ2-3, with 7 bases that match TRBD2. The CDR3 spans 16 residues. Germline-derived CDR1 and CDR2 are SGHRS and YFSETQ. Trimming removed 4 bases from V and 5 bases from J; junction bases left unmatched: 13. CDR3 loop: CASSPIAGPREDTQYF. CDR3 DNA sequence: TGCGCCAGCAGCCCTATAGCGGGTCCGAGGGAAGATACGCAGTATTTT.

The rearrangement uses TRBV11-2 and TRBJ2-1; no clear D. Trimming cost V 4 bases and J 8 bases, with 6 bases left between them. Germline CDR1 reads SGHAT; CDR2 reads FQNNGV. The CDR3 runs to 11 residues. In DNA, the CDR3 is TGTGCCAGCAGCTATAGCCATGAGCAGTTCTTC. It is translated as CASSYSHEQFF.

The gene calls are TRBV29-1 and TRBJ1-1; tentative D call: TRBD1 (6 bases). V was clipped by 1 base and J by 1 base, with 7 bases between them. CDR3 length: 13 amino acids. Germline V lookup: CDR1 SQVTM, CDR2 ANQGSEA. The CDR3 spells CSVEGQANTEAFF. The CDR3, as DNA: TGCAGCGTTGAAGGACAGGCGAACACTGAAGCTTTCTTT.

The chain couples TRBV27 to TRBJ2-1; D gene ambiguous. From germline, CDR1 is MNHEY and CDR2 SMNVEV (reference sequence). The V gene lost 6 bases and the J gene lost 9 bases, with 9 bases spanning the gap. The CDR3 contains 11 residues. The CDR3 DNA reads as TGTGCCAGCAGCAATGCAATTGAGCAGTTCTTC. The encoded protein is CASSNAIEQFF.

This chain connects TRBV19 to TRBJ1-1; D perhaps matches TRBD1 (5 bases). CDR3 length equals 14 residues. Trimming stripped 5 bases from V and 0 bases from J, with 10 bases between. Germline V gene data show CDR1 as LNHDA and CDR2 as SQIVND (reference sequence). CDR3 coding DNA: TGTGCCAGTAGTTCGGGACTGTTGAACACTGAAGCTTTCTTT. Translated, it gives CASSSGLLNTEAFF. Using reference TRBV19 and TRBJ1-1 for the parts outside the CDR3, the full variable domain is DGGITQSPKYLFRKEGQNVTLSCEQNLNHDAMYWYRQDPGQGLRLIYYSQIVNDFQKGDIAEGYSVSREKKESFPLTVTSAQKNPTAFYLCASSSGLLNTEAFFGQGTRLTVV.

V gene TRBV24-1 combines with J gene TRBJ1-5; D possibly corresponds to TRBD1 (5 bases). The CDR3 is 15 residues long. Trimming left V 0 bases short and J 3 bases short, with 8 bases between. CDR1 and CDR2 (germline): KGHDR, SFDVKD. The CDR3 sequence: CATSDLSGTNQPQHF. Here the CDR3 DNA reads TGTGCCACCAGTGATTTGTCAGGGACCAATCAGCCCCAGCATTTT.

The chain links TRBV6-5 to TRBJ2-3, with 11 positions matching TRBD1. CDR1 and CDR2 from the germline V gene are MNHEY and SVGAGI. The CDR3 is made up of 15 amino acids. With V trimmed by 2 bases and J by 6 bases, 4 bases remained unmatched. CDR3: CASSYRGTGGDTQYF. The CDR3 DNA is TGTGCCAGCAGTTACCGCGGGACAGGGGGTGATACGCAGTATTTT.

V gene TRBV30 combines with J gene TRBJ1-6; D not resolved. CDR3 size: 13 residues. The germline V and J ends were trimmed by 2 bases and 5 bases, with 7 bases remaining between them. Germline values: CDR1 GTSNPN, CDR2 SVGIG (reference sequence). CDR3 sequence: CAWSRRDNSPLHF. In DNA, the CDR3 is TGTGCCTGGAGTAGGCGAGATAATTCACCCCTCCACTTT.

The J gene is TRBJ2-2, the V gene TRBV3-1 (or the pseudogene TRBV3-2); the match to TRBD1 covers 8 bases. The CDR3 contains 16 residues. Trimming cost V 3 bases and J 2 bases; bases outside gene matches: 5. Germline V gene lookup returns CDR1 LGHDT and CDR2 YNNKEL (reference sequence). DNA of the CDR3: TGTGCCAGCAGCCACCTGGACAGGGCTAACACCGGGGAGCTGTTTTTT. This translates into CASSHLDRANTGELFF.

CDR3 nucleotide sequence: TGTGCCAGCAGCCAAGCCACGGAAGGCTACACCTTC. The encoded protein is CASSQATEGYTF. The chain uses TRBV2 and TRBJ1-2; D ambiguous. The CDR3 consists of 12 residues. Trimming removed 6 bases at V and 8 bases at J, with 13 bases between. Germline loops: CDR1 SNHLY, CDR2 FYNNEI.

The chain uses TRBV25-1 and TRBJ1-6; 9 bases are a match to TRBD1. From germline, CDR1 is MGHDK and CDR2 SYGVNS. The CDR3 contains 13 residues. Trimming at V came to 6 bases and at J to 7 bases, leaving 1 base not matched to a gene. CDR3 residues: CASRGQGNSPLHF. The CDR3 nucleotides are TGTGCCAGCAGGGGACAGGGAAATTCACCCCTCCACTTT.

The chain couples TRBV4-2 to TRBJ1-2; 7 nucleotides line up with TRBD1. V dropped 0 bases and J dropped 5; count of bases not matched to a gene: 12. Germline loops: CDR1 LGHNA, CDR2 YNFKEQ. The CDR3 runs 17 residues. The CDR3: CASSQDRSRDRYYGYTF. CDR3 nucleotides: TGTGCCAGCAGCCAAGATCGTTCCCGGGACAGATATTATGGCTACACCTTC.